This T cell receptor beta chain was obtained from a study of radiation and T cells in renal cell carcinoma. Study-wide points: Without pretreatment biopsies, baseline tumor clonotype presence was undetermined.

Time point noted: baseline pretreatment blood. Stated treatment: 15 Gy SBRT to primary tumor, nephrectomy 4 weeks later. Worth noting for this clone: The target antigen is unknown. Other DNA sequences from this sample encode an identical CDR3 as well.

The method was immunoSEQ multiplex PCR; TCRdb's version includes in-frame clones alone and lacks a portion of them. Of about 140,000 clones in the sample, approximately 82% are singletons; the top ten hold approximately 24%. CDR1 is GTSNPN and CDR2 is SVGIG in the germline V gene (reference sequence). The CDR3 has 14 residues. The V and J ends lost 5 bases and 1 base, in that order; junction bases with no gene match: 4. The gene calls are TRBV30 and TRBJ1-5; 8 bases align to TRBD1. Sequencing used blood, obtained from a patient whose treatment included radiotherapy and nephrectomy. The source is a woman aged 50 to 60 with renal cell carcinoma. Written as DNA, the CDR3 is TGTGCCTGGTCACAGGGGGGGAGCAATCAGCCCCAGCATTTT. Amino acids: CAWSQGGSNQPQHF.